The next 31 T cell receptor beta chains were all read from a single sample in a study of identical twins. A single record per CDR3 protein comes from TCRdb applying MiXCR to the 5' RACE reads. The repertoire holds about 550,000 distinct CDR3 sequences, with around 24% as singletons. These sequences were also reported in another study, on yellow fever vaccine responses in identical twins.

Source material: CD4+ T cells sorted from blood. These receptors all come from a woman aged 18-29 years in good health.

V usage is TRBV28 and J usage is TRBJ2-1, with 15 bases identical to TRBD2. Germline V lookup: CDR1 MDHEN, CDR2 SYDVKM. The CDR3 runs to 13 residues. V lost 6 bases to trimming and J lost 14 bases; unmatched junction nucleotides: 5. CDR3 in DNA: TGTGCCAGCAGGCAAGGGACTAGCGGGAGGAAGTTCTTC. Translating it yields CASRQGTSGRKFF.

This clonotype appeared a few times. CDR3 sequence (DNA): TGTGCCAGCAGTTCCCTTAGCGGGCGCGCCTACAATGAGCAGTTCTTC. Translated: CASSSLSGRAYNEQFF. The chain couples TRBV6-5 to TRBJ2-1; TRBD2 aligns across 7 bases. The germline CDR1 and CDR2 sequences are MNHEY and SVGAGI. This CDR3 region has 16 residues. Trimming removed 4 bases from V and 2 bases from J; junction bases left unmatched: 8.

This clonotype was detected a few times. The chain links TRBV7-8 to TRBJ2-3, with D uncertain. This CDR3 spans 15 amino acids. CDR1 is SGHVS and CDR2 is FQNEAQ in the germline V gene. Trimming cost V 5 bases and J 0 bases, with 12 bases left between them. DNA of the CDR3: TGTGCCAGCAGCACAATACGATCTAGCACAGATACGCAGTATTTT. It is translated as CASSTIRSSTDTQYF.

This clonotype has more than one count but fewer than ten. The rearrangement uses TRBV10-3 and TRBJ2-5; 12 bases fit TRBD2. Looked up from germline, CDR1 is ENHRY and CDR2 is SYGVKD. This CDR3 has 15 residues. V shed 2 bases, J shed 2 bases, and the junction held 0 bases outside the gene matches. CDR3 amino acids: CAISETSGGQETQYF. CDR3 bases: TGTGCCATCAGTGAGACTAGCGGGGGGCAAGAGACCCAGTACTTC.

This clonotype turned up a few times. CDR3 in amino acids: CASREEVNTEAFF. The CDR3 coding sequence is TGTGCCAGTCGGGAGGAGGTGAACACTGAAGCTTTCTTT. The V gene is TRBV2, the J gene TRBJ1-1; D not resolved. V dropped 9 bases and J dropped 0 bases, with 11 bases sitting between them. CDR1 and CDR2 from the germline V gene are SNHLY and FYNNEI. CDR3 length equals 13 residues.

This clonotype occurred a few times. The chain carries TRBV12-3 or TRBV12-4 and TRBJ2-1; D is unresolved. There are 13 residues in the CDR3. Trimming removed 5 bases at V and 7 bases at J, with 12 bases between. The CDR3 spells CASSKGLVNEQFF. The CDR3 DNA sequence: TGTGCCAGCAGTAAAGGGTTGGTAAATGAGCAGTTCTTC.

This clonotype was counted a few times. The rearrangement uses TRBV7-9 and TRBJ1-1; TRBD1 is a possible D gene (5 bases). The V and J ends lost 1 base and 1 base respectively, with 10 bases between them. The V gene's germline CDR1 is SEHNR and CDR2 FQNEAQ (reference sequence). This CDR3 is 15 amino acids long. The CDR3 bases are TGTGCCAGCAGCTTAGGTGGGGCAGAGAACACTGAAGCTTTCTTT. Protein sequence: CASSLGGAENTEAFF.

The chain employs TRBV5-4 and TRBJ2-1; TRBD2 aligns across 14 bases. This CDR3 has 17 amino acids. V dropped 3 bases and J dropped 7; count of bases not matched to a gene: 9. From germline, CDR1 is SGHNT and CDR2 YYREEE (reference sequence). CDR3 sequence: CASSYRLAGGGRNEQFF. CDR3 in DNA: TGTGCCAGCAGCTATCGACTAGCGGGAGGGGGCCGAAATGAGCAGTTCTTC.

The rearrangement joins TRBV14 to TRBJ2-5; no clear D. The CDR3 covers 14 residues. The ends were cut back, 0 bases at V and 5 bases at J, with 10 bases in the middle. Looked up from germline, CDR1 is SGHDN and CDR2 is FVKESK. The CDR3 here is CASSQETGWETQYF. The CDR3 DNA sequence: TGTGCCAGCAGCCAAGAAACCGGGTGGGAGACCCAGTACTTC.

This chain links TRBV12-3 or TRBV12-4 with TRBJ2-4; weak D call: TRBD2 (5 bases). V was shortened by 5 bases and J by 8 bases, with 16 bases between the two germline ends. This CDR3 has 14 amino acids. In DNA form, the CDR3 reads TGTGCCAGCAGTCTCCCGCCCGGGCGGGACATTCAGTACTTC. Residues: CASSLPPGRDIQYF.

This clonotype was recorded a few times. This chain connects TRBV7-9 to TRBJ2-7, with TRBD2 as a possible D gene (6 bases). The CDR3 is 16 amino acids. Trimming took 2 bases from V and 0 from J, leaving 14 bases between them. In germline, CDR1 is SEHNR, CDR2 FQNEAQ (reference sequence). In nucleotides, the CDR3 is TGTGCCAGCAGCTTACCCGGGCGGGGCAGCTCCTACGAGCAGTACTTC. It specifies CASSLPGRGSSYEQYF.

The table lists this clonotype with a few counts. The chain uses TRBV11-2 and TRBJ2-2; 10 nucleotides match TRBD2. J gave up 2 bases and V 2 bases, and 8 bases lay outside the gene matches. The length of the CDR3 is 18 residues. Per the germline V gene, CDR1 is SGHAT and CDR2 is FQNNGV. Here the CDR3 reads CASSLRGLAAANTGELFF. CDR3 bases: TGTGCCAGCAGCTTAAGAGGACTAGCGGCTGCTAACACCGGGGAGCTGTTTTTT. The full variable domain, its missing parts supplied by reference TRBV11-2 and TRBJ2-2, is EAGVAQSPRYKIIEKRQSVAFWCNPISGHATLYWYQQILGQGPKLLIQFQNNGVVDDSQLPKDRFSAERLKGVDSTLKIQPAKLEDSAVYLCASSLRGLAAANTGELFFGEGSRLTVL.

This clonotype was seen a handful of times. The V gene is TRBV6-5, the J gene TRBJ2-1, with 7 bases aligning to TRBD2. The V gene end was trimmed by 0 bases and the J gene end by 5 bases; junction bases not matched to a gene: 7. This CDR3 has 16 residues. CDR1 is MNHEY and CDR2 is SVGAGI in the germline V gene. The chain's CDR3 is CASSYSWRGTNNEQFF. The CDR3, as DNA: TGTGCCAGCAGTTACTCATGGCGGGGGACCAACAATGAGCAGTTCTTC.

This clonotype was seen a handful of times. This chain uses TRBV12-3 or TRBV12-4 with TRBJ2-7, with D possibly TRBD1 on 5 matching bases. The CDR3 contains 14 residues. V lost 5 bases and J 3 bases, leaving 14 bases between the germline ends. The CDR3 DNA reads TGTGCCAGCAGTATAATACTTAGGGGCTACGAGCAGTACTTC. Protein sequence: CASSIILRGYEQYF.

This clonotype has just a few counts. The chain combines TRBV19 with TRBJ1-2; D is possibly TRBD1 (6 bases). This CDR3 has 13 residues. Germline CDR1 LNHDA, CDR2 SQIVND (reference sequence). V was pared by 10 bases and J by 2 bases, with 14 bases between. CDR3 DNA sequence: TGTGCCACGGAATACAGGGCGAACTATGGCTACACCTTC. It specifies CATEYRANYGYTF.

This clonotype occurred a few times. The chain is built from TRBV9 and TRBJ2-1, with 7 bases fitting TRBD1. This CDR3 is 16 amino acids long. Germline V gene lookup returns CDR1 SGDLS and CDR2 YYNGEE. V lost 0 bases and J lost 9; bases outside the gene matches: 12. The CDR3 DNA follows: TGTGCCAGCAGCGTAGACCGTTCGGGACAGTTAGTTGAGCAGTTCTTC. Amino acid sequence: CASSVDRSGQLVEQFF.

The V gene is TRBV6-1, the J gene TRBJ2-1; D possibly matches TRBD1 or TRBD2 (5 bases each). V shed 7 bases and J shed 12 bases, with 25 bases lying between them. Germline V gene sequence: CDR1 MNHNS, CDR2 SASEGT. This CDR3 is built from 15 residues. In DNA, the CDR3 is TGTGCCAGCAATCAACACGACAGTTCCTTAGGAGGGCAGTTCTTC. Its translation: CASNQHDSSLGGQFF.

The J gene is TRBJ2-7, the V gene TRBV11-2, with 7 bases that match TRBD2. The CDR3 has 14 amino acids. The J segment lost 2 bases and the V segment lost 5 bases, leaving 6 bases of the junction unmatched. Germline loops: CDR1 SGHAT, CDR2 FQNNGV. DNA of the CDR3: TGTGCCAGCAGCCCCCCACTAGCGCCCTACGAGCAGTACTTC. This gives the protein CASSPPLAPYEQYF.

The chain joins TRBV10-3 to TRBJ2-2; D uncertain. V was cut by 4 bases and J by 6 bases, with 6 bases left in between. Germline V gene lookup returns CDR1 ENHRY and CDR2 SYGVKD. The CDR3 has 12 residues. CDR3 in amino acids: CAISAGPGELFF. DNA for the CDR3: TGTGCCATCAGTGCCGGCCCCGGGGAGCTGTTTTTT.

The chain uses TRBV5-5 and TRBJ2-2; weak D call: TRBD2 (6 bases). CDR3 length equals 14 residues. CDR1 and CDR2 from the germline V gene are SGHKS and YYEKEE (reference sequence). V lost 6 bases and J 4 bases, leaving 13 bases between the germline ends. This CDR3 reads CASTGGGVTGELFF. The CDR3 DNA is TGTGCCAGCACCGGGGGAGGAGTCACCGGGGAGCTGTTTTTT.

This chain uses TRBV6-4 with TRBJ1-5, with a tentative D call TRBD1 (5 bases). The germline V and J ends were trimmed by 3 bases and 7 bases, with 10 bases remaining between them. This CDR3 has 13 amino acids. The V gene's germline CDR1 is MRHNA and CDR2 SNTAGT. CDR3 protein: CASSEKGRQPQHF. The CDR3 DNA sequence: TGTGCCAGCAGTGAAAAGGGGAGGCAGCCCCAGCATTTT.

There are a few counts of this clonotype. V is TRBV5-1 and J is TRBJ2-1; perhaps TRBD2 as D (6 bases). CDR1 is SGHRS, CDR2 YFSETQ, per germline. Deletions cut 1 base from V and 5 bases from J, with 13 bases between. CDR3 length: 15 residues. The CDR3 spells CASSLWRDSNNEQFF. In nucleotides, the CDR3 is TGCGCCAGCAGCTTGTGGCGGGATTCAAACAATGAGCAGTTCTTC.

As to this clonotype: One end of the junction varies from germline; a read error may be responsible. This chain connects TRBV20-1 to TRBJ2-1, with D perhaps matching TRBD1 (6 bases). CDR3 size: 15 residues. Germline loops: CDR1 DFQATT, CDR2 SNEGSKA (reference sequence). The CDR3 DNA sequence: TGCAGTGCCAGAGGGGGAGCGGAATCCTACAATGAGCAGTTCTTC. It translates to CSARGGAESYNEQFF.

This clonotype was counted only a few times. V and J are TRBV27 and TRBJ2-2; D unresolved. The V gene lost 3 bases and the J gene lost 0 bases, with 8 bases spanning the gap. This CDR3 comprises 15 residues. Looked up from germline, CDR1 is MNHEY and CDR2 is SMNVEV (reference sequence). Written as DNA, the CDR3 is TGTGCCAGCAGTTTTGTACACCCGAACACCGGGGAGCTGTTTTTT. Protein sequence: CASSFVHPNTGELFF.

This clonotype came up a few times. The rearrangement joins TRBV2 to TRBJ2-2; D call uncertain. Germline V gene lookup returns CDR1 SNHLY and CDR2 FYNNEI. The CDR3 has 14 residues. V was clipped by 7 bases and J by 2 bases, with 11 bases between them. CDR3 DNA: TGTGCCAGCAAGGAGACAACAAACACCGGGGAGCTGTTTTTT. Its protein product is CASKETTNTGELFF.

This clonotype appeared once. Its ends do not fully match the called genes, so a read error is possible. The J gene is TRBJ2-1, the V gene TRBV20-1; 9 bases map to TRBD2. Germline V gene data show CDR1 as DFQATT and CDR2 as SNEGSKA (reference sequence). The CDR3 spans 18 residues. The CDR3 sequence is CGATPGLARRHAYNEQFF. The CDR3 DNA follows: TGCGGTGCTACCCCGGGACTAGCTAGGCGACATGCGTACAATGAGCAGTTCTTC.

The genes are TRBV7-9 and TRBJ2-2, with TRBD2 as a possible D gene (5 bases). V lost 3 bases and J 5 bases, leaving 19 bases between the germline ends. This CDR3 comprises 17 residues. CDR1 and CDR2 (germline): SEHNR, FQNEAQ (reference sequence). In DNA, the CDR3 is TGTGCCAGCAGCTTTCTCCTTAACAGCGGTAGAACCGGGGAGCTGTTTTTT. Translation: CASSFLLNSGRTGELFF.

The chain carries TRBV11-2 and TRBJ2-1; no clear D gene. Germline CDR1 SGHAT, CDR2 FQNNGV. The CDR3 runs to 17 residues. Trimming took 4 bases from V and 2 from J, leaving 18 bases between them. As DNA, the CDR3 is TGTGCCAGCAGCTCCGATCCTGGAGCGACGACCTACAATGAGCAGTTCTTC. Translated: CASSSDPGATTYNEQFF.

The table lists this clonotype with a few counts. The chain is built from TRBV18 and TRBJ2-1; the match to TRBD2 covers 10 bases. J lost 4 bases, V lost 1 base, and 7 bases had no gene match. The CDR3 has 17 residues. Germline V CDR1 and CDR2: KGHSH, LQKENI. CDR3: CASSPRFGTSEYNEQFF. The DNA for the CDR3 is TGTGCCAGCTCACCACGGTTTGGGACTAGCGAATACAATGAGCAGTTCTTC.

This chain uses TRBV20-1 with TRBJ2-3; tentative D call: TRBD2 (5 bases). The V end was cut by 6 bases, the J end by 2 bases, with 12 bases between. CDR3 size: 13 residues. Germline V gene data show CDR1 as DFQATT and CDR2 as SNEGSKA (reference sequence). The CDR3 DNA follows: TGCAGTGCCCCAGCGGTATTCACAGATACGCAGTATTTT. This encodes CSAPAVFTDTQYF.

This clonotype has more than one count but fewer than ten. The genes are TRBV24-1 and TRBJ2-5; 9 nucleotides match TRBD2. The CDR3 contains 16 residues. The V segment lost 3 bases and the J segment 0 bases; nucleotides outside the gene matches: 4. Per germline, CDR1 KGHDR and CDR2 SFDVKD. CDR3 in DNA: TGTGCCACCAGTGATGGGCGGGGGGGGTACCAAGAGACCCAGTACTTC. Protein product: CATSDGRGGYQETQYF.